Listed below are T cell receptor beta chains from one sample, sequenced in a study of blood T cell repertoires in COVID-19. Libraries were prepared by immunoSEQ multiplex PCR; TCRdb keeps only in-frame clonotypes and omits some of them. The data hold about 250,000 clones, with approximately 90% observed a single time. The sequenced sample consisted of peripheral blood. Receptor source: a woman aged 25 to 39 with COVID-19, enrolled during active disease. Each CDR3 is given with its conserved first and last residue. Each record gives: clone size, J gene, D gene, V gene, CDR3 DNA, CDR3 protein. The D gene is left open where the match is weak. The size entry is marked missing in some rows and otherwise reads once, few, many or a size class.

size: NA
J: TRBJ2-1
D: TRBD1
V: TRBV5-1
DNA: TGCGCCAGCAGCTCCGGGACAGGGGATCACAATGAGCAGTTCTTC
CDR3: CASSSGTGDHNEQFF

size: NA
J: TRBJ1-6
D: NA
V: TRBV7-6
DNA: TGTGCCAGCAGCTTACAGGCGGGGCCTATTTCTTCTTCACCCCTCCACTTT
CDR3: CASSLQAGPISSSPLHF

size: NA
J: TRBJ1-1
D: NA
V: TRBV12-5
DNA: TGTGCTAGTCAGGGAGGGGACATGAACACTGAAGCTTTCTTT
CDR3: CASQGGDMNTEAFF

size: few
J: TRBJ2-7
D: TRBD1
V: TRBV3-1/TRBV3-2
DNA: TGTGCCAGCAGCTCCCGGGACAGGGGGCCCTACGAGCAGTACTTC
CDR3: CASSSRDRGPYEQYF

size: NA
J: TRBJ1-2
D: NA
V: TRBV12-3/TRBV12-4
DNA: TGTGCCAGCAGTTTTCAGAGGTCCGTAGGCTACACCTTC
CDR3: CASSFQRSVGYTF

size: NA
J: TRBJ1-1
D: NA
V: TRBV27
DNA: TGTGCCAGCAGTTTGTTGGGGGGGTTGGCTTTCTTT
CDR3: CASSLLGGLAFF

size: once
J: TRBJ2-2
D: TRBD2
V: TRBV6-5
DNA: TGTGCCAGCAGGGCACTAGCGGGAGGGCCCGGGGAGCTGTTTTTT
CDR3: CASRALAGGPGELFF

size: NA
J: TRBJ1-5
D: NA
V: TRBV19
DNA: TGTGCCAGTAGTATAGTGACAGCAAGCAATCAGCCCCAGCATTTT
CDR3: CASSIVTASNQPQHF

size: NA
J: TRBJ2-1
D: NA
V: TRBV6-5
DNA: TGTGCCAGCAACCCAGGGAGGTCCCGGAGCAATGAGCAGTTCTTC
CDR3: CASNPGRSRSNEQFF

size: NA
J: TRBJ1-3
D: TRBD1
V: TRBV4-1
DNA: TGCGCCAGCAGCCAAGGGGACAGGAAGAGCTCTGGAAACACCATATATTTT
CDR3: CASSQGDRKSSGNTIYF

size: NA
J: TRBJ1-2
D: TRBD1
V: TRBV10-3
DNA: TGTGCCATCCGACCGGGACAGGACCAACCTGGCTACACCTTC
CDR3: CAIRPGQDQPGYTF

size: NA
J: TRBJ1-1
D: NA
V: TRBV5-1
DNA: TGCGCCAGCAGCCCGGCAGGGACTGAAGCTTTCTTT
CDR3: CASSPAGTEAFF

size: NA
J: TRBJ1-2
D: NA
V: TRBV29-1
DNA: TGCAGCGTTGACCCCTTGGAGGGAGGCTATGGCTACACCTTC
CDR3: CSVDPLEGGYGYTF

size: NA
J: TRBJ1-1
D: NA
V: TRBV18
DNA: TGTGCCAGCTCCCTCGCAGGGGTGAACACTGAAGCTTTCTTT
CDR3: CASSLAGVNTEAFF

size: once
J: TRBJ1-2
D: NA
V: TRBV4-3
DNA: TGCGCCAGCAGCCAAGATCGTTGGGCAGGCTATGGCTACACCTTC
CDR3: CASSQDRWAGYGYTF

size: NA
J: TRBJ2-1
D: NA
V: TRBV11-3
DNA: TGTGCCAGCAGCAAAACAGGGTCCAATGAGCAGTTCTTC
CDR3: CASSKTGSNEQFF

size: NA
J: TRBJ1-2
D: TRBD1
V: TRBV30
DNA: TGTGCCTGGATCAGGGGGCAAGGGAATGGCTACACCTTC
CDR3: CAWIRGQGNGYTF